Below are 2 T cell receptor beta chains sequenced from a single sample in a study of regulatory T cells in long-lasting Graves disease. According to the study, TCR beta libraries were built with iRepertoire HTBI primers and CDR3-region Arm-PCR. TCRdb reprocessed the multiplex PCR reads with MiXCR, giving one entry per CDR3 protein. The table lists 240,000 or so distinct CDR3 sequences, 20% to 25% of them singletons. Specified time point: newly diagnosed GD, antithyroid drugs for less than 3 months. Following extraction of RNA from PBMCs, that RNA was used to make the TCR library. The source material was peripheral blood mononuclear cells (PBMCs), sampled at new diagnosis, from a patient treated with antithyroid drugs. These receptors originate from a female donor with Graves disease.

This clonotype was counted many times. V gene TRBV20-1 combines with J gene TRBJ2-7; unclear D gene. Per germline, CDR1 DFQATT and CDR2 SNEGSKA (reference sequence). V was clipped by 8 bases and J by 4 bases, with 15 bases between them. The CDR3 totals 12 residues. CDR3 bases: TGCAGTATCGGTACAAGGGTGTACGAGCAGTACTTC. Its protein product is CSIGTRVYEQYF.

In this sample, this clonotype turned up many times. The chain has TRBV4-3 and TRBJ2-5; no definite D call. Germline-derived CDR1 and CDR2 are LGHNA and YSLEER. CDR3 length: 14 residues. V was shortened by 3 bases and J by 5 bases, with 13 bases between the two germline ends. The CDR3 nucleotides are TGCGCCAGCAGCCAGTCGCGGTCAGGCGAGACCCAGTACTTC. It specifies CASSQSRSGETQYF.